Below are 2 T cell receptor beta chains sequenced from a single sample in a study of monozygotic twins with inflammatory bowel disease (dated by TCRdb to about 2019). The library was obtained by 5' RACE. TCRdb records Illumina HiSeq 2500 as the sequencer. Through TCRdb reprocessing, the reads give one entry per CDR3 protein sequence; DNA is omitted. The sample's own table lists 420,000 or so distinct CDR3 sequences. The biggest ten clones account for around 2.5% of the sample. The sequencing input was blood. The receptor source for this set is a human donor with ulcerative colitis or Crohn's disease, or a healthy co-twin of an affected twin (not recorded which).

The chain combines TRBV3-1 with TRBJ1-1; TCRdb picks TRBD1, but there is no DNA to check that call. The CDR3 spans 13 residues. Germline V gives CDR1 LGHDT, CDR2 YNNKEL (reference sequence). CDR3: CASSQGTGRVAFF.

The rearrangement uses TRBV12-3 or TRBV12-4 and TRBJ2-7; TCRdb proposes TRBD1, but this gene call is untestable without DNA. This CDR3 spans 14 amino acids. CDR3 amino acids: CASHPGTGNYEQYF.